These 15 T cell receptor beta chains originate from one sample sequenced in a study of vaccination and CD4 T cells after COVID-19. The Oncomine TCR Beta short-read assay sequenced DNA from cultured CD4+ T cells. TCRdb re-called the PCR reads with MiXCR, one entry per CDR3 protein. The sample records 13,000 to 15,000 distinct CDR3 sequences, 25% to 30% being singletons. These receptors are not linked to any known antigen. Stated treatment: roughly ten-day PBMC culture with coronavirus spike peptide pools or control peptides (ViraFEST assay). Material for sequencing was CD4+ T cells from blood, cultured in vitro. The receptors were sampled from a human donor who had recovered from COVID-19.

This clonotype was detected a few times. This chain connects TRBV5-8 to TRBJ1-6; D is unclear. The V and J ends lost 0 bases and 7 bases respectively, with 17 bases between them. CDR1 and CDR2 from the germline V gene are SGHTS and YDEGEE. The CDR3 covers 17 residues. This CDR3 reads CASSLVVAALRNSPLHF. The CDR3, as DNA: TGTGCCAGCAGCTTGGTCGTCGCGGCTTTAAGGAATTCACCCCTCCACTTT.

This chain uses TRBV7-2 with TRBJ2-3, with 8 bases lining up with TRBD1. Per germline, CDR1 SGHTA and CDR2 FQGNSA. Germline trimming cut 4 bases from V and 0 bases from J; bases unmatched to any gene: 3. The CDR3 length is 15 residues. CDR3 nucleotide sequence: TGTGCCAGCAGCTCAAGACAGGGGAGCACAGATACGCAGTATTTT. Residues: CASSSRQGSTDTQYF.

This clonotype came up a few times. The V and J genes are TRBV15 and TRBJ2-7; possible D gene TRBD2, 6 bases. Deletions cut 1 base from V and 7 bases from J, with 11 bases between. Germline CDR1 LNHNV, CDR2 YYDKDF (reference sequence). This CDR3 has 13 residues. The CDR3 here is CATSRVRGGEQYF. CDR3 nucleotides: TGTGCCACCAGCAGAGTTAGGGGAGGTGAGCAGTACTTC.

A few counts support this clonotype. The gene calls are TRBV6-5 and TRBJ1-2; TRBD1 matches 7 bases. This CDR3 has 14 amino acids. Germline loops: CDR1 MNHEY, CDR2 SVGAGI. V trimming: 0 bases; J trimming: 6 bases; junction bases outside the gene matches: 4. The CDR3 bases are TGTGCCAGCAGTTACTCGACAGGGCTAGATGGCTACACCTTC. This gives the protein CASSYSTGLDGYTF.

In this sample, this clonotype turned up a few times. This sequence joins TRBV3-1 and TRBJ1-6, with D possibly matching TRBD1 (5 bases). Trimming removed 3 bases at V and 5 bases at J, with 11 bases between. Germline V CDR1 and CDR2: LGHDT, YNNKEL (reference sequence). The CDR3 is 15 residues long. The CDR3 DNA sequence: TGTGCCAGCAGCCAGGAGGGACGGGATAATTCACCCCTCCACTTT. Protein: CASSQEGRDNSPLHF.

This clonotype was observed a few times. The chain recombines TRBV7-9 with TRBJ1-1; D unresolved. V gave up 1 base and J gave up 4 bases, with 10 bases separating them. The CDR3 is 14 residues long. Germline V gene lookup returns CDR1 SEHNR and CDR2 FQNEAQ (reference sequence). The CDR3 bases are TGTGCCAGCAGCTTAGGTGCGGAGGGCACTGAAGCTTTCTTT. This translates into CASSLGAEGTEAFF.

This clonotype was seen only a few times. The CDR3 is CASSLRRAGNTIYF. The CDR3 region has the DNA TGTGCCAGCAGCTTGCGGAGGGCTGGAAACACCATATATTTT. This chain connects TRBV7-2 to TRBJ1-3; D not certain. This CDR3 is built from 14 residues. Looked up from germline, CDR1 is SGHTA and CDR2 is FQGNSA. V was shortened by 3 bases and J by 2 bases, with 8 bases between the two germline ends.

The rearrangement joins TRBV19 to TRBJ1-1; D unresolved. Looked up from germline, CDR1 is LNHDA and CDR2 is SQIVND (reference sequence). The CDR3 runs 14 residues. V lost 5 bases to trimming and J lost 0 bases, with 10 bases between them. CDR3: CASSYRGMNTEAFF. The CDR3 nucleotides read TGTGCCAGTAGTTACCGGGGAATGAACACTGAAGCTTTCTTT.

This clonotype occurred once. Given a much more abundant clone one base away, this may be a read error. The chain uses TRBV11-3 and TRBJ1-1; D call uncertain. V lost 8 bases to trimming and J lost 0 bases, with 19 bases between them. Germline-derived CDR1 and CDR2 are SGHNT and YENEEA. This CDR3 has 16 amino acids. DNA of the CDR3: TGTGCCAGCGGCCGTCCCAGCGGTAACATGAACACTGAAGCTTTCTTT. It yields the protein CASGRPSGNMNTEAFF.

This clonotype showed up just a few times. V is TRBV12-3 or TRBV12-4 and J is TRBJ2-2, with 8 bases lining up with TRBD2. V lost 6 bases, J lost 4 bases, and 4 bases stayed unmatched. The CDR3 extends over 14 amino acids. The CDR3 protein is CASRGLAATGELFF. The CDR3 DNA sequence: TGTGCCAGCAGAGGACTAGCCGCCACCGGGGAGCTGTTTTTT.

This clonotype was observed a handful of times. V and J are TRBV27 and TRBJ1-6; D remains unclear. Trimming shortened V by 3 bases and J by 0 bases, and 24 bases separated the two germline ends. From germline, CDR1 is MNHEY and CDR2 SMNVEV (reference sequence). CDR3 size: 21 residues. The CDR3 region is CASSFSRPRTSGSSYNSPLHF. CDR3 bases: TGTGCCAGCAGTTTTTCTCGCCCGCGAACCTCAGGAAGCTCCTATAATTCACCCCTCCACTTT.

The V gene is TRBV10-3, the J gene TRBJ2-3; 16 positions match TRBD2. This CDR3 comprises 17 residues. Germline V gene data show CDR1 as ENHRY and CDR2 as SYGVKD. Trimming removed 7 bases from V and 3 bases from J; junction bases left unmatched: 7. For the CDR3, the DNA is TGTGCCATCACCCCGGGACTAGCGGGGGGGCCAACAGATACGCAGTATTTT. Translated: CAITPGLAGGPTDTQYF.

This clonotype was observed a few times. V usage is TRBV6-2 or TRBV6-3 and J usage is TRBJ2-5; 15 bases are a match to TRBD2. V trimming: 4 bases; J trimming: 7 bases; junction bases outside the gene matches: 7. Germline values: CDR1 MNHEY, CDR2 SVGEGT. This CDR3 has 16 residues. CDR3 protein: CASSSGLAGGPGTQYF. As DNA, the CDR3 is TGTGCCAGCAGTTCCGGACTAGCGGGGGGGCCAGGGACCCAGTACTTC.

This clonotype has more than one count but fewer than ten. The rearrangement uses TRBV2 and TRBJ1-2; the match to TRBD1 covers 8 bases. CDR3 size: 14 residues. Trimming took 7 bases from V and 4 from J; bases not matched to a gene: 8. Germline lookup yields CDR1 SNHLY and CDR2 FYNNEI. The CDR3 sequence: CASMRAGGGYGYTF. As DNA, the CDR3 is TGTGCCAGCATGAGGGCAGGGGGCGGCTATGGCTACACCTTC.

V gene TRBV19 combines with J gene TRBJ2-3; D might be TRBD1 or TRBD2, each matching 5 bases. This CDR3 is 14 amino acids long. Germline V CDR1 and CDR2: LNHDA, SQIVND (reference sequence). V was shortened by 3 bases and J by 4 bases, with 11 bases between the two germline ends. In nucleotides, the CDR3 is TGTGCCAGTAGTATCCCGAGGGACCCAGATACGCAGTATTTT. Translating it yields CASSIPRDPDTQYF. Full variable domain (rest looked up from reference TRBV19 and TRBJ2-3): DGGITQSPKYLFRKEGQNVTLSCEQNLNHDAMYWYRQDPGQGLRLIYYSQIVNDFQKGDIAEGYSVSREKKESFPLTVTSAQKNPTAFYLCASSIPRDPDTQYFGPGTRLTVL.